Each of the 8 T cell receptor beta chains below was sequenced from the same sample in a study of T cell repertoires in cytomegalovirus infection (dated by TCRdb to the late 2010s). The treatment or condition label, as the study defines it: in vitro stimulation with specific CMV peptide epitopes to enrich CMV-specific T cells. These receptors have no known antigen. Instrument on record: Illumina HiSeq 1500. The raw public data were reprocessed by TCRdb itself: fastp quality trimming at Q25, MiXCR clonotype calling, in-frame beta chains only. Each entry is one CDR3 protein sequence, shown with its most common DNA and genes. The sample table holds roughly 800,000 distinct CDR3 sequences, of which about 28% were seen once. Around 13% of the sample rests with the top ten. Here the sequenced sample was cultured CD8+ T cells from PBMCs, taken from culture after CMV antigen stimulation. All receptors come from a human donor in good health (CMV status not recorded). Some clones in this sample may be carry-over from other donors' samples.

The J gene is TRBJ2-1, the V gene TRBV12-3 or TRBV12-4; D might be TRBD2 (6 bases). CDR3 size: 15 residues. V dropped 6 bases and J dropped 7 bases, with 19 bases sitting between them. The CDR3 coding sequence is TGTGCCAGCAGCACACCGTGGGGCGGGGATAATGAGCAGTTCTTC. It translates to CASSTPWGGDNEQFF.

V and J are TRBV25-1 and TRBJ2-7; D possibly matches TRBD1 or TRBD2 (7 bases each). Germline V gene data show CDR1 as MGHDK and CDR2 as SYGVNS. The CDR3 length is 14 residues. The ends were cut back, 9 bases at V and 1 base at J, with 16 bases in the middle. As DNA, the CDR3 is TGTGCCAGAAGAAACAGGGGAGGGTCCTACGAGCAGTACTTC. Its translation is CARRNRGGSYEQYF.

The sample holds a few counts of this clonotype. The chain is built from TRBV25-1 and TRBJ2-3; a weak D match, TRBD2 (6 bases). V dropped 8 bases and J dropped 0 bases, with 12 bases sitting between them. The germline V gene encodes CDR1 MGHDK and CDR2 SYGVNS. This CDR3 spans 14 amino acids. The CDR3 nucleotides read TGTGCCAGCGGTAGCGGATCTAGCACAGATACGCAGTATTTT. Translation gives CASGSGSSTDTQYF.

V is TRBV2 and J is TRBJ1-2; the match to TRBD1 covers 8 bases. With V trimmed by 7 bases and J by 0 bases, 7 bases remained unmatched. This CDR3 has 15 amino acids. CDR1 SNHLY and CDR2 FYNNEI come from the germline V gene. The CDR3 nucleotides are TGTGCCAGCACCAGATCGGGACAGGCTAACTATGGCTACACCTTC. Translated, it gives CASTRSGQANYGYTF.

The chain carries TRBV27 and TRBJ2-1; TRBD2 aligns across 8 bases. Germline V CDR1 and CDR2: MNHEY, SMNVEV (reference sequence). The trim removed 6 bases at V and 2 bases at J, leaving 12 bases unmatched. The CDR3 consists of 17 residues. CDR3 nucleotide sequence: TGTGCCAGCAGCGAATCCGGGGAGCGGGGGCCCTACAATGAGCAGTTCTTC. Translated: CASSESGERGPYNEQFF.

This clonotype was recorded a few times. The chain couples TRBV20-1 to TRBJ1-1, with D possibly matching TRBD1 (5 bases). The CDR3 length is 16 residues. V was trimmed by 0 bases and J by 7 bases, leaving 21 bases between them. From germline, CDR1 is DFQATT and CDR2 SNEGSKA (reference sequence). The CDR3 reads CSARDRGTQGVIEAFF. CDR3 coding DNA: TGCAGTGCTAGAGATCGCGGGACGCAGGGCGTCATTGAAGCTTTCTTT.

The chain carries TRBV6-2 or TRBV6-3 and TRBJ2-1, with D unclear. CDR3 length: 16 amino acids. The germline CDR1 and CDR2 sequences are MNHEY and SVGEGT. Deletions cut 2 bases from V and 0 bases from J, with 11 bases between. The chain's CDR3 is CASSYVGSGSYNEQFF. CDR3 nucleotides: TGTGCCAGCAGTTACGTGGGTTCCGGCTCCTACAATGAGCAGTTCTTC.

The chain employs TRBV27 and TRBJ2-1; 13 nucleotides agree with TRBD2. Germline CDR1 MNHEY, CDR2 SMNVEV (reference sequence). The CDR3 has 18 amino acids. The V gene end was trimmed by 6 bases and the J gene end by 6 bases; junction bases not matched to a gene: 14. The CDR3 protein is CASSPGTSGTTWFNEQFF. The DNA for the CDR3 is TGTGCCAGCAGCCCTGGGACTAGCGGGACCACCTGGTTCAATGAGCAGTTCTTC.